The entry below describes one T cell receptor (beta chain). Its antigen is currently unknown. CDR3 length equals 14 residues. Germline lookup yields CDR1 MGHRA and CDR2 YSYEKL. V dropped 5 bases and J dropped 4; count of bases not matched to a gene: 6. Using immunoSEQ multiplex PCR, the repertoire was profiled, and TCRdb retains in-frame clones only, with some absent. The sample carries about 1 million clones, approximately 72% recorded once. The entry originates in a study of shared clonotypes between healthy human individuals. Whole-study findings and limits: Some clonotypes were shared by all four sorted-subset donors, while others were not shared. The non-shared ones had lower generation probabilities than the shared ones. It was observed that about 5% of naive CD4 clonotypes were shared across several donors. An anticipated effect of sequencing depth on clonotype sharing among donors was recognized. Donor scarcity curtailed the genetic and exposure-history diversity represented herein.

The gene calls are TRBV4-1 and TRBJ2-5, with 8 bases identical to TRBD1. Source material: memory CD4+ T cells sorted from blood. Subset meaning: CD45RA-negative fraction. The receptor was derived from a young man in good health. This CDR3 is CASSRTGLLETQYF. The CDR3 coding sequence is TGCGCCAGCAGCAGGACAGGGCTTTTAGAGACCCAGTACTTC.